The 23 T cell receptor beta chains reported below all come from one sample, sequenced in a study of T-cell memory formation after mild COVID-19. TCRdb recomputed calls from the 5' RACE reads with MiXCR, one row per CDR3 protein. Among 450,000 to 650,000 distinct CDR3 sequences listed, approximately 19% were seen once. Sequenced: PBMCs or a T cell subset sorted from them (not recorded which). These receptors all stem from an adult woman who had mild COVID-19 (a few samples of this study predate the infection). Cell type and time point are not known.

This clonotype was found a few times. This rearrangement joins TRBV20-1 to TRBJ2-3; D gene uncertain. The CDR3 is 15 amino acids. The ends were cut back, 3 bases at V and 4 bases at J, with 17 bases in the middle. Germline lookup yields CDR1 DFQATT and CDR2 SNEGSKA (reference sequence). Here the CDR3 reads CSARYPGRNPDTQYF. CDR3 bases: TGCAGTGCTAGGTACCCGGGCCGAAACCCAGATACGCAGTATTTT.

V is TRBV12-3 or TRBV12-4 and J is TRBJ2-7; 7 nucleotides align to TRBD1. Losses at the gene ends were 6 bases for V and 4 bases for J; bases not matched to a gene: 12. The CDR3 is 15 residues long. Here the CDR3 reads CASSTRTGSSYEQYF. The CDR3 DNA reads as TGTGCCAGCAGCACCCGGACAGGTAGTTCGTACGAGCAGTACTTC.

This clonotype appeared many times. The rearrangement uses TRBV11-2 and TRBJ2-3; D unclear. CDR1 SGHAT and CDR2 FQNNGV come from the germline V gene. CDR3 length: 14 amino acids. Trimming cost V 1 base and J 1 base, with 6 bases left between them. The DNA for the CDR3 is TGTGCCAGCAGCTTAGTAGCACGCACAGATACGCAGTATTTT. It encodes CASSLVARTDTQYF.

Ten or more counts support this clonotype. V usage is TRBV20-1 and J usage is TRBJ1-2; maybe TRBD1 (5 bases). Per the germline V gene, CDR1 is DFQATT and CDR2 is SNEGSKA (reference sequence). The CDR3 totals 13 residues. Trimming removed 4 bases from V and 2 bases from J, with 11 bases in between. The CDR3 nucleotides are TGCAGTGCTACAGGGAATCGGAACTATGGCTACACCTTC. It encodes CSATGNRNYGYTF.

This clonotype was seen only a few times. This CDR3 is CASSSPTGGSVHEQYF. CDR3 nucleotide sequence: TGTGCCAGCAGCTCCCCCACCGGCGGGAGCGTCCACGAGCAGTACTTC. The rearrangement links TRBV7-9 to TRBJ2-7; TRBD2 matches at 7 bases. With V trimmed by 4 bases and J by 5 bases, 14 bases remained unmatched. The CDR3 spans 16 residues. Germline V gene lookup returns CDR1 SEHNR and CDR2 FQNEAQ (reference sequence).

The V gene is TRBV25-1, the J gene TRBJ1-6; D uncertain. Per germline, CDR1 MGHDK and CDR2 SYGVNS. CDR3 length: 14 residues. Trimming stripped 1 base from V and 6 bases from J, with 7 bases between. CDR3 protein: CASSEFKGNSPLHF. Here the CDR3 DNA reads TGTGCCAGCAGTGAATTCAAGGGTAATTCACCCCTCCACTTT. The variable domain in full, completed from reference TRBV25-1 and TRBJ1-6, reads EADIYQTPRYLVIGTGKKITLECSQTMGHDKMYWYQQDPGMELHLIHYSYGVNSTEKGDLSSESTVSRIRTEHFPLTLESARPSHTSQYLCASSEFKGNSPLHFGNGTRLTVT.

The V and J genes are TRBV13 and TRBJ2-7; 10 bases align to TRBD1. The CDR3 length is 17 residues. The V and J ends lost 1 base and 4 bases, in that order; junction bases with no gene match: 10. Germline CDR1 and CDR2: PRHDT and FYEKMQ (reference sequence). Here the CDR3 DNA reads TGTGCCAGCAGCTTAGTGGTGGGGCGACAGGGGGCTTACGAGCAGTACTTC. Amino acids: CASSLVVGRQGAYEQYF.

This chain links TRBV2 with TRBJ2-1; D possibly corresponds to TRBD2 (5 bases). There are 14 residues in the CDR3. Trimming pared 7 bases from V and 2 bases from J, leaving 12 bases between. CDR1 and CDR2 from the germline V gene are SNHLY and FYNNEI. The CDR3, as DNA: TGTGCCAGCACCCGGGTAGCGACCTACAATGAGCAGTTCTTC. This encodes CASTRVATYNEQFF.

This clonotype was picked up a small number of times. The chain uses TRBV12-3 or TRBV12-4 and TRBJ2-7, with 8 bases identical to TRBD1. V lost 3 bases to trimming and J lost 2 bases; unmatched junction nucleotides: 3. The CDR3 extends over 14 amino acids. The CDR3 sequence is CASSFATGAYEQYF. The CDR3 nucleotides read TGTGCCAGCAGTTTCGCGACAGGGGCCTACGAGCAGTACTTC.

V usage is TRBV5-1 and J usage is TRBJ1-2, with D hard to call. The CDR3 is 15 amino acids. The V and J ends lost 0 bases and 5 bases respectively, with 14 bases between them. CDR1 and CDR2 from the germline V gene are SGHRS and YFSETQ. The CDR3 reads CASSLAGPAVYGYTF. CDR3 DNA sequence: TGCGCCAGCAGCTTGGCGGGCCCCGCGGTTTATGGCTACACCTTC.

At least ten counts were recorded for this clonotype. The chain recombines TRBV5-1 with TRBJ2-4, with D tentatively TRBD1 (6 bases). Germline V lookup: CDR1 SGHRS, CDR2 YFSETQ. CDR3 size: 13 residues. V lost 0 bases, J lost 7 bases, and 8 bases lay in between. This CDR3 reads CASSLGTANIQYF. In nucleotides, the CDR3 is TGCGCCAGCAGCTTGGGGACAGCGAACATTCAGTACTTC.

DNA of the CDR3: TGTGCCAGCAGCCGATCTGACCCCGACAGGGAGAATTCACCCCTCCACTTT. The encoded protein is CASSRSDPDRENSPLHF. The chain combines TRBV6-5 with TRBJ1-6; 7 bases line up with TRBD1. Germline V gene data show CDR1 as MNHEY and CDR2 as SVGAGI. The CDR3 is made up of 17 amino acids. With V trimmed by 6 bases and J by 7 bases, 15 bases remained unmatched.

Only a few counts were recorded for this clonotype. J is TRBJ1-2 and V is TRBV5-4; D gene unclear. The CDR3 extends over 15 amino acids. The V gene's germline CDR1 is SGHNT and CDR2 YYREEE (reference sequence). Trimming left V 5 bases short and J 8 bases short, with 22 bases between. The CDR3 DNA is TGTGCCAGCAGACCTCAATCGGCGGTTTCAGGCGGCTACACCTTC. Translation: CASRPQSAVSGGYTF.

Only a few counts were recorded for this clonotype. The rearrangement links TRBV15 to TRBJ1-5; D is perhaps TRBD1 (5 bases). Germline V gene sequence: CDR1 LNHNV, CDR2 YYDKDF (reference sequence). The CDR3 runs to 15 residues. The V and J ends lost 0 bases and 6 bases respectively, with 12 bases between them. CDR3 coding DNA: TGTGCCACCAGCAGAGAAACAGGTACGGTTCAGCCCCAGCATTTT. Protein product: CATSRETGTVQPQHF.

V is TRBV5-1 and J is TRBJ2-7, with D perhaps matching TRBD1 (5 bases). Germline V lookup: CDR1 SGHRS, CDR2 YFSETQ. V was pared by 5 bases and J by 0 bases, with 15 bases between. The CDR3 covers 15 residues. For the CDR3, the DNA is TGCGCCAGCAGTGGATGGGGCTTGAGCTCCTACGAGCAGTACTTC. Its translation is CASSGWGLSSYEQYF.

V gene TRBV5-1 combines with J gene TRBJ2-7; D may be TRBD1 (6 bases). This CDR3 contains 15 residues. Trimming removed 2 bases at V and 0 bases at J, with 12 bases between. Germline CDR1 SGHRS, CDR2 YFSETQ. CDR3 DNA sequence: TGCGCCAGCAGCTTCACAGGGTTAAGCTCCTACGAGCAGTACTTC. Translation: CASSFTGLSSYEQYF. Variable domain in full (rest from reference TRBV5-1 and TRBJ2-7): KAGVTQTPRYLIKTRGQQVTLSCSPISGHRSVSWYQQTPGQGLQFLFEYFSETQRNKGNFPGRFSGRQFSNSRSEMNVSTLELGDSALYLCASSFTGLSSYEQYFGPGTRLTVT.

The J gene is TRBJ1-2, the V gene TRBV3-1; TRBD1 matches 10 bases. This CDR3 spans 16 amino acids. The germline CDR1 and CDR2 sequences are LGHDT and YNNKEL (reference sequence). The junction had 6 bases not matched to a gene; V was cut back by 0 bases and J by 5 bases. CDR3 DNA sequence: TGTGCCAGCAGCCAAGACGGACAGGGGGTGGGATATGGCTACACCTTC. Amino acids: CASSQDGQGVGYGYTF.

The rearrangement links TRBV12-3 or TRBV12-4 to TRBJ2-7; D is perhaps TRBD2 (6 bases). The CDR3 has 13 amino acids. The V end lost 0 bases, the J end lost 6 bases, and 9 bases lay between the germline ends. The CDR3 DNA is TGTGCCAGCAGTTTAGCTAGCGGCCTCGAGCAGTACTTC. Amino acids: CASSLASGLEQYF.

CDR3 sequence (DNA): TGCAGTGCTAGAGATTACGGGGGAGTACAAGCAGATACGCAGTATTTT. It yields the protein CSARDYGGVQADTQYF. The V call is TRBV20-1, the J call TRBJ2-3, with D maybe TRBD2 (6 bases). Trimming cost V 0 bases and J 4 bases, with 17 bases left between them. The V gene's germline CDR1 is DFQATT and CDR2 SNEGSKA (reference sequence). The CDR3 sequence is 16 residues long.

There are a few counts of this clonotype. V is TRBV7-8 and J is TRBJ1-1; D gene unclear. The CDR3 runs to 17 residues. Per the germline V gene, CDR1 is SGHVS and CDR2 is FQNEAQ. V gave up 1 base and J gave up 0 bases, with 15 bases separating them. The CDR3 DNA reads TGTGCCAGCAGCTTAGGTCCGGGGTTTGAAGTGAACACTGAAGCTTTCTTT. This translates into CASSLGPGFEVNTEAFF.

The chain links TRBV14 to TRBJ1-6, with 8 bases matching TRBD1. The CDR3 is 12 amino acids. Germline V CDR1 and CDR2: SGHDN, FVKESK. Trimming at V came to 4 bases and at J to 12 bases, leaving 2 bases not matched to a gene. CDR3 residues: CASSPGTGPLHF. Written as DNA, the CDR3 is TGTGCCAGCAGCCCCGGGACAGGACCCCTCCACTTT.

The chain couples TRBV11-2 to TRBJ1-6, with D uncertain. Trimming removed 4 bases from V and 7 bases from J, with 8 bases in between. The CDR3 totals 13 residues. Germline CDR1 reads SGHAT; CDR2 reads FQNNGV. CDR3 sequence: CASSSGGNSPLHF. The CDR3 region has the DNA TGTGCCAGCAGCTCCGGAGGGAATTCACCCCTCCACTTT.

The chain joins TRBV9 to TRBJ1-2; D is unresolved. The CDR3 has 15 amino acids. Between the trimmed V and J ends, which lost 4 bases and 5 bases, there was a span of 18 bases. Germline loops: CDR1 SGDLS, CDR2 YYNGEE. DNA for the CDR3: TGTGCCAGCAGCTCCCACGAGGGCGCTAGGTATGGCTACACCTTC. It translates to CASSSHEGARYGYTF.